The entry that follows covers one TCR beta chain sequence. Its specificity is not known. This specimen belongs to a study of T cell responses to AZD1222 COVID-19 vaccine. Generated by immunoSEQ multiplex PCR, the TCRdb table keeps only in-frame clones and is missing some. The sample shows more than 150,000 clones, 90% to 95% of them seen only once. CDR1 is SGHRS, CDR2 YFSETQ, per germline. This CDR3 has 17 residues. The ends were cut back, 1 base at V and 2 bases at J, with 16 bases in the middle. Study-wide results and caveats: Regions left unmutated in variants are reportedly the target of nearly half of spike-specific TCRs. Donors were mostly white British, more females; clonal diversity possibly underestimated.

The TCR was taken from an adult who received the AZD1222 COVID-19 vaccine. Here the sequenced sample was peripheral blood, taken 28 days after the second AZD1222 dose. The chain recombines TRBV5-1 with TRBJ1-3; tentative D call: TRBD1 (5 bases). Here the CDR3 DNA reads TGCGCCAGCAGCTTGAGTGGGACGAATGTAGCTGGAAACACCATATATTTT. Protein: CASSLSGTNVAGNTIYF.